This T cell receptor (beta chain) originates from a study of blood T cell repertoires in COVID-19. Whole-study context: Sites across the United States, Italy and Spain contributed samples from acute and convalescent COVID-19. The cDNA or gDNA used as material had been derived from T cells, B-cell-depleted T cells, or PBMCs.

The germline gives CDR1 ENHRY, CDR2 SYGVKD. CDR3 size: 15 residues. V was clipped by 0 bases and J by 8 bases, with 14 bases between them. Sequencing was performed with immunoSEQ multiplex PCR; in TCRdb, only in-frame clones are kept and a portion is missing. The sample has a few hundred thousand clones; around nine tenths are singletons. Which cohort a participant joined came from the clinical history participants gave. The recovered donors of Cohort 3 showed two negative PCRs, clearance, or symptom resolution. Sequencing used PBMCs or T cells enriched from blood (not recorded which). This sequence originates from a woman aged 50 to 65 who had recovered from COVID-19. This chain connects TRBV10-3 to TRBJ2-1; possibly TRBD2 for D (5 bases). The CDR3 nucleotides read TGTGCCATCAGTGAGTCATGGGAGCGTGTGGATGAGCAGTTCTTC. Amino acids: CAISESWERVDEQFF.